These 7 T cell receptor beta chains share one sample of origin, sequenced in a study of blood T cells in healthy people across ages. A second PCR of about 7 to 12 cycles used a sample-barcoded 5' primer and a J-beta primer mix. TCRdb re-derived calls from the 5' RACE reads in MiXCR, one entry per CDR3 protein. Of hundreds of thousands of distinct CDR3 sequences listed, 20% to 25% are singletons. Sequencing was done on a sample of blood. The receptors were gathered from a man aged 70 or older in good health.

The chain carries TRBV10-3 and TRBJ2-1; 8 positions agree with TRBD1. This CDR3 is 15 amino acids long. The V segment lost 3 bases and the J segment 9 bases; nucleotides outside the gene matches: 10. Germline V gene sequence: CDR1 ENHRY, CDR2 SYGVKD. CDR3 nucleotide sequence: TGTGCCATCAGTGAACCGGGACAGGCTAAATTTGAGCAGTTCTTC. It translates to CAISEPGQAKFEQFF.

This clonotype has just a few counts. This chain links TRBV3-1 with TRBJ2-1; TRBD2 is a possible D gene (5 bases). The CDR3 sequence is 16 residues long. The germline gives CDR1 LGHDT, CDR2 YNNKEL (reference sequence). V lost 4 bases to trimming and J lost 6 bases, with 19 bases between them. CDR3 in amino acids: CASSRGLGEKPNEQFF. DNA for the CDR3: TGTGCCAGCAGCCGAGGACTGGGAGAGAAACCCAATGAGCAGTTCTTC.

This clonotype has a handful of counts. This sequence joins TRBV12-3 or TRBV12-4 and TRBJ1-5; a weak D match, TRBD1 (5 bases). V was clipped by 3 bases and J by 13 bases, with 13 bases between them. The CDR3 contains 12 residues. The CDR3 region has the DNA TGTGCCAGCAGTTTGACCGGGAGGGGACAGCATTTT. Translation gives CASSLTGRGQHF.

The sample holds many counts of this clonotype. The DNA for the CDR3 is TGTGCCAGCAGTTCTTACCGGGACAGGGACGTCGAGCAGTACGTC. It translates to CASSSYRDRDVEQYV. The chain employs TRBV6-5 and TRBJ2-7; 9 nucleotides align to TRBD1. The CDR3 loop spans 15 amino acids. Germline CDR1 and CDR2: MNHEY and SVGAGI. Losses at the gene ends were 4 bases for V and 6 bases for J; bases not matched to a gene: 10.

The CDR3: CASSSQGFEAFF. In nucleotides, the CDR3 is TGTGCCAGCAGCTCACAGGGGTTTGAAGCTTTCTTT. The chain is built from TRBV7-9 and TRBJ1-1, with 7 bases lining up with TRBD1. V lost 4 bases, J lost 7 bases, and 3 bases stayed unmatched. The CDR3 has 12 amino acids. Germline V gives CDR1 SEHNR, CDR2 FQNEAQ (reference sequence).

V gene TRBV5-5 combines with J gene TRBJ2-1; unclear D gene. The V and J ends lost 0 bases and 3 bases respectively, with 13 bases between them. The CDR3 covers 16 residues. Germline V gene lookup returns CDR1 SGHKS and CDR2 YYEKEE (reference sequence). CDR3 coding DNA: TGTGCCAGCAGCTTGGGACGGTCTCAAGACTACAATGAGCAGTTCTTC. This gives the protein CASSLGRSQDYNEQFF.

The genes are TRBV19 and TRBJ1-6; 9 bases match TRBD1. The CDR3 has 15 amino acids. Looked up from germline, CDR1 is LNHDA and CDR2 is SQIVND (reference sequence). V dropped 5 bases and J dropped 11; count of bases not matched to a gene: 10. The CDR3 DNA follows: TGTGCCAGTAGTGTGACAGGGGGAGGCGAGCCACCCCTCCACTTT. Its protein is CASSVTGGGEPPLHF. Filled out from reference TRBV19 and TRBJ1-6, the complete variable domain reads DGGITQSPKYLFRKEGQNVTLSCEQNLNHDAMYWYRQDPGQGLRLIYYSQIVNDFQKGDIAEGYSVSREKKESFPLTVTSAQKNPTAFYLCASSVTGGGEPPLHFGNGTRLTVT.